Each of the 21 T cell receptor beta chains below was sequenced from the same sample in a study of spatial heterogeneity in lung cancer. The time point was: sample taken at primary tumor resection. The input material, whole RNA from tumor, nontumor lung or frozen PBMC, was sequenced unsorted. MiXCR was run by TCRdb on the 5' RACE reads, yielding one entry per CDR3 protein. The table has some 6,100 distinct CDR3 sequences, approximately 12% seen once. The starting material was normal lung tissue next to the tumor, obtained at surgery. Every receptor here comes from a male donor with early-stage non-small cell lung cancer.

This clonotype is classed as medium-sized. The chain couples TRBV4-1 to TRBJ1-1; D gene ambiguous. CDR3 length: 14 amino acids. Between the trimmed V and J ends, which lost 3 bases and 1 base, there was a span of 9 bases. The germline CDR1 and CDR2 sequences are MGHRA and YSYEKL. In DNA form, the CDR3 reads TGCGCCAGCAGCCACAGAACCTCGAACACTGAAGCTTTCTTT. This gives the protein CASSHRTSNTEAFF.

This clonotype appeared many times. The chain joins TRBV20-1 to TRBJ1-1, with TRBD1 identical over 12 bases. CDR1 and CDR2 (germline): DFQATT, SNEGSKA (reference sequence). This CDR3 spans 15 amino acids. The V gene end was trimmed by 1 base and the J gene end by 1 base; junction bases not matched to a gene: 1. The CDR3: CSARGGQGANTEAFF. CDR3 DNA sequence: TGCAGTGCTAGAGGGGGACAGGGGGCGAACACTGAAGCTTTCTTT.

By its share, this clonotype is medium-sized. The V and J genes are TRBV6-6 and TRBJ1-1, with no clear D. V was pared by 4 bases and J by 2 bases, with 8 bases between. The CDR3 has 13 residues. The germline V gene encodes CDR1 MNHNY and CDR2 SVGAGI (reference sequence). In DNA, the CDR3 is TGTGCCAGCAGTTCAGCAGTTAACACTGAAGCTTTCTTT. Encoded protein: CASSSAVNTEAFF.

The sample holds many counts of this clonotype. CDR3 in DNA: TGTGCCAGCAGCCCTCAGGGGGGGGTCAATCAGCCCCAGCATTTT. It is translated as CASSPQGGVNQPQHF. This chain uses TRBV7-2 with TRBJ1-5; 7 positions match TRBD1. The junction had 7 bases not matched to a gene; V was cut back by 5 bases and J by 3 bases. The germline CDR1 and CDR2 sequences are SGHTA and FQGNSA. The CDR3 spans 15 residues. Complete variable domain (other parts from reference TRBV7-2 and TRBJ1-5): GAGVSQSPSNKVTEKGKDVELRCDPISGHTALYWYRQSLGQGLEFLIYFQGNSAPDKSGLPSDRFSAERTGGSVSTLTIQRTQQEDSAVYLCASSPQGGVNQPQHFGDGTRLSIL.

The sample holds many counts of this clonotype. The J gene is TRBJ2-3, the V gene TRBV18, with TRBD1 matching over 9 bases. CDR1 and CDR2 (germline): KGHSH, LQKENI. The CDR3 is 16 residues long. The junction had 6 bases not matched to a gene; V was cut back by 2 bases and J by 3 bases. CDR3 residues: CASSPIGQGMTDTQYF. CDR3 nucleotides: TGTGCCAGCTCACCAATCGGACAGGGGATGACAGATACGCAGTATTTT.

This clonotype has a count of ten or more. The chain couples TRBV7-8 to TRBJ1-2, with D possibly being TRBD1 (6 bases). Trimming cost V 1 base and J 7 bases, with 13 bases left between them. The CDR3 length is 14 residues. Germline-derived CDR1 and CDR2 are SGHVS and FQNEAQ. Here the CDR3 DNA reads TGTGCCAGCAGCTTAGAGGGGGGGATTTCTGGCTACACCTTC. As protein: CASSLEGGISGYTF. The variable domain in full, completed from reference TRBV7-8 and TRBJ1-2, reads GAGVSQSPRYKVAKRGQDVALRCDPISGHVSLFWYQQALGQGPEFLTYFQNEAQLDKSGLPSDRFFAERPEGSVSTLKIQRTQQEDSAVYLCASSLEGGISGYTFGSGTRLTVV.

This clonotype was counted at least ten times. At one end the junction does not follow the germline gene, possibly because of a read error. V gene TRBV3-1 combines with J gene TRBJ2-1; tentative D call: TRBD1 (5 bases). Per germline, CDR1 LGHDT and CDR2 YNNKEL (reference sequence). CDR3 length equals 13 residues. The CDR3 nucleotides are TGTGCCAGCAGTCGCGACAGATACAATGAGCATTTCTTC. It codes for CASSRDRYNEHFF.

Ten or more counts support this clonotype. CDR3 residues: CASSLEWAGQNTEAFF. CDR3 coding DNA: TGTGCCAGCAGCTTAGAATGGGCAGGCCAGAACACTGAAGCTTTCTTT. The rearrangement joins TRBV7-2 to TRBJ1-1; D unclear. Trimming left V 1 base short and J 1 base short, with 13 bases between. The germline gives CDR1 SGHTA, CDR2 FQGNSA. This CDR3 is built from 16 residues.

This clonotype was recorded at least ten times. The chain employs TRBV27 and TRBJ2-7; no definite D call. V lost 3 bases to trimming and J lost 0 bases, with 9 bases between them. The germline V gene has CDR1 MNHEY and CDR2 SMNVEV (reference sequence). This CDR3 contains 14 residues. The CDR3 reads CASSFGRSSYEQYF. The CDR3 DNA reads TGTGCCAGCAGTTTCGGCCGGAGCTCCTACGAGCAGTACTTC.

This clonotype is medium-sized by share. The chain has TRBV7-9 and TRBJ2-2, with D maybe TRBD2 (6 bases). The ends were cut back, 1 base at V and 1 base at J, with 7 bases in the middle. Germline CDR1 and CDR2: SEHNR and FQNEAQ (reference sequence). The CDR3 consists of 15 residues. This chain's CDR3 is CASSLVAVNTGELFF. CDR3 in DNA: TGTGCCAGCAGCTTAGTAGCGGTGAACACCGGGGAGCTGTTTTTT.

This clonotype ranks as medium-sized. The CDR3 DNA is TGTGCCAGCAGCCGGATACAGGGATTCAACTATGGCTACACCTTC. Encoded protein: CASSRIQGFNYGYTF. V is TRBV27 and J is TRBJ1-2; perhaps TRBD1 as D (6 bases). Germline V lookup: CDR1 MNHEY, CDR2 SMNVEV (reference sequence). CDR3 length: 15 residues. The V end was cut by 6 bases, the J end by 2 bases, with 16 bases between.

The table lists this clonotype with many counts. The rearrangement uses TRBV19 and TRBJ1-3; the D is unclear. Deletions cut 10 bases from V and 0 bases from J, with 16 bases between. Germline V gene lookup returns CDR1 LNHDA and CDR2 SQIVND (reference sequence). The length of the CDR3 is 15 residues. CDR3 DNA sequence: TGTGCCACTAACCCAGGCCTCAGCTCTGGAAACACCATATATTTT. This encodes CATNPGLSSGNTIYF.

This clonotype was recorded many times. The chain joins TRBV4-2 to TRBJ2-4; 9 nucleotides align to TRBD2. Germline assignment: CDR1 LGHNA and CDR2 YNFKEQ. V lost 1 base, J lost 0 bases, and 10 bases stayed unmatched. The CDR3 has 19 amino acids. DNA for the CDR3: TGTGCCAGCAGCCAAGTAGGTAGCGGGAGTACACTAGCCAAAAACATTCAGTACTTC. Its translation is CASSQVGSGSTLAKNIQYF.

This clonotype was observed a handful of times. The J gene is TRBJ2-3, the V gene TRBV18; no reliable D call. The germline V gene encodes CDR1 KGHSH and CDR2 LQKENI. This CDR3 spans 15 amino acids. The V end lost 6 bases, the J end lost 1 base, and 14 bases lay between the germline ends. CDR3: CASSLSPEGTDTQYF. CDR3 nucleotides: TGTGCCAGCTCCCTTTCCCCGGAAGGCACAGATACGCAGTATTTT.

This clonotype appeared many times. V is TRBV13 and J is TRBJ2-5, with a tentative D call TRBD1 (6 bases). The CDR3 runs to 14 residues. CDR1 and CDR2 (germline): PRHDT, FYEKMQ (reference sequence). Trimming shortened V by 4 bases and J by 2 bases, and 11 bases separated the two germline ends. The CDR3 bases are TGTGCCAGCAGCTCAGGGGCGGATCAAGAGACCCAGTACTTC. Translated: CASSSGADQETQYF.

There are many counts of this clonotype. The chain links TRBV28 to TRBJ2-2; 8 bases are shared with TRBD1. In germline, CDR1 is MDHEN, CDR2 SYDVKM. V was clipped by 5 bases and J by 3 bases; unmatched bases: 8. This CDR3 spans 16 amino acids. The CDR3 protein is CASSIPSTGDTGELFF. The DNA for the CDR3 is TGTGCCAGCAGTATACCTTCGACAGGGGACACCGGGGAGCTGTTTTTT.

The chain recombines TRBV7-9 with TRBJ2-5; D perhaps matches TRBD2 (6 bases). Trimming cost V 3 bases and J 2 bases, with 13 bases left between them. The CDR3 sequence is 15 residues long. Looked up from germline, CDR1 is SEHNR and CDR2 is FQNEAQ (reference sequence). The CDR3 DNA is TGTGCCAGCAGCTTGAGACCCCGGGGGCAAGAGACCCAGTACTTC. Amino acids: CASSLRPRGQETQYF.

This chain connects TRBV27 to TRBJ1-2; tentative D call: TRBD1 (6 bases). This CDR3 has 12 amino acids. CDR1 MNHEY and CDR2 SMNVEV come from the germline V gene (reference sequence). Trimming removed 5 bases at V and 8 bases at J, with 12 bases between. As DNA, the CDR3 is TGTGCCAGCAGTACAGGGTTGGGAGGCTACACCTTC. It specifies CASSTGLGGYTF.

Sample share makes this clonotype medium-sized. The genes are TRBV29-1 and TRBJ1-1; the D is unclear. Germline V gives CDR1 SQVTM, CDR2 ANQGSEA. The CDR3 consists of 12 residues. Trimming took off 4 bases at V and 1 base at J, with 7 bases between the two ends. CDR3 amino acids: CSVGTSNTEAFF. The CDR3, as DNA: TGCAGCGTTGGCACGTCGAACACTGAAGCTTTCTTT.

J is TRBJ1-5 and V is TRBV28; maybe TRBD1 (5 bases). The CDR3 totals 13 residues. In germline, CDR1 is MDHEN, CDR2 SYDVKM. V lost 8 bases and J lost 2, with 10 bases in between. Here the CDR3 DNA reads TGTGCCAGCGCCCTAGGGGGCAATCAGCCCCAGCATTTT. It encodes CASALGGNQPQHF.

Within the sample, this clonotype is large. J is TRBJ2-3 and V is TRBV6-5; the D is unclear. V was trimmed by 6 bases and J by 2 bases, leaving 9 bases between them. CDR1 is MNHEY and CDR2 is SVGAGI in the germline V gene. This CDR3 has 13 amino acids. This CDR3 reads CASSPDVTDTQYF. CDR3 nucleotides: TGTGCCAGCAGCCCGGACGTCACAGATACGCAGTATTTT.